Following are 8 T cell receptor beta chains from one sample sequenced in a study of blood T cell repertoires in COVID-19. The method was immunoSEQ multiplex PCR; TCRdb's version includes in-frame clones alone and lacks a portion of them. The data contain more than 300,000 clones, 70% to 90% of them singletons. The material sequenced was PBMCs or T cells enriched from blood (not recorded which). The receptors here all came from a woman aged 18-29 years who had recovered from COVID-19.

The CDR3 region has the DNA TGTGCCAGCAGCTTTCCGGGACAGGGAACCTACGAGCAGTACTTC. Translating it yields CASSFPGQGTYEQYF. The chain carries TRBV11-2 and TRBJ2-7; 9 positions match TRBD1. The CDR3 loop spans 15 amino acids. Germline CDR1 SGHAT, CDR2 FQNNGV. J lost 2 bases, V lost 3 bases, and 5 bases had no gene match.

The chain uses TRBV11-2 and TRBJ2-7; possibly TRBD1 for D (5 bases). Trimming shortened V by 5 bases and J by 2 bases, and 16 bases separated the two germline ends. Germline V gene lookup returns CDR1 SGHAT and CDR2 FQNNGV. The CDR3 totals 15 residues. CDR3 bases: TGTGCCAGCAGCGAACAGGAAAGCCCTGCCTACGAGCAGTACTTC. It is translated as CASSEQESPAYEQYF.

This clone was observed many times. The rearrangement uses TRBV6-5 and TRBJ1-6; TRBD1 aligns across 7 bases. This CDR3 contains 13 residues. V trimming: 10 bases; J trimming: 11 bases; junction bases outside the gene matches: 11. From germline, CDR1 is MNHEY and CDR2 SVGAGI. CDR3 residues: CATQTGSETPLHF. The CDR3 nucleotides read TGTGCCACTCAGACAGGGTCTGAGACACCCCTCCACTTT.

The CDR3 here is CAKGTGNGYTF. In nucleotides, the CDR3 is TGTGCCAAAGGGACAGGGAATGGCTACACCTTC. V is TRBV6-5 and J is TRBJ1-2; 9 bases match TRBD1. V dropped 10 bases and J dropped 6; count of bases not matched to a gene: 3. Germline CDR1 MNHEY, CDR2 SVGAGI. The CDR3 covers 11 residues.

The V and J genes are TRBV19 and TRBJ2-5, with 12 bases fitting TRBD2. With V trimmed by 5 bases and J by 5 bases, 6 bases remained unmatched. The CDR3 extends over 15 amino acids. Germline values: CDR1 LNHDA, CDR2 SQIVND (reference sequence). In DNA, the CDR3 is TGTGCCAGTAGTGTCCCTAGCGGGAGGGCGGAGACCCAGTACTTC. Amino acids: CASSVPSGRAETQYF.

The chain links TRBV27 to TRBJ2-7; 10 bases agree with TRBD2. The CDR3 is made up of 17 amino acids. Germline V lookup: CDR1 MNHEY, CDR2 SMNVEV (reference sequence). Germline trimming cut 4 bases from V and 2 bases from J; bases unmatched to any gene: 11. The CDR3 DNA sequence: TGTGCCAGCAGTTACATTTTTGGACTAGCGGAGCCCTACGAGCAGTACTTC. Translated, it gives CASSYIFGLAEPYEQYF.

The chain combines TRBV4-2 with TRBJ2-7; the match to TRBD1 covers 8 bases. V gave up 0 bases and J gave up 6 bases; unmatched junction bases: 4. Per the germline V gene, CDR1 is LGHNA and CDR2 is YNFKEQ. The CDR3 is 14 amino acids. The CDR3 protein is CASSQDRGPGEQYF. The DNA of the CDR3 is TGTGCCAGCAGCCAAGACAGGGGGCCGGGCGAGCAGTACTTC.

The V and J genes are TRBV6-1 and TRBJ2-3; D is ambiguous. Germline assignment: CDR1 MNHNS and CDR2 SASEGT. The CDR3 contains 12 residues. V was shortened by 3 bases and J by 6 bases, with 7 bases between the two germline ends. The CDR3 spells CASSETMDTQYF. CDR3 nucleotides: TGTGCCAGCAGTGAGACAATGGATACGCAGTATTTT.